The clone carrying this T cell receptor (beta chain) occurred once. The antigen remains unidentified. Possible read error: a much larger clone is one base away. This CDR3 is 14 amino acids long. V was pared by 0 bases and J by 4 bases, with 9 bases between. In germline, CDR1 is SGHTA, CDR2 FQGNSA. This sample was taken from a study of regulatory T cells in long-lasting Graves disease. Findings and limits, study-wide: Among persistent patients, a larger number of public clonotypes were shared (roughly 2,700) than among newly diagnosed patients (about 950).

Time point of the sample: persistent/refractory GD, antithyroid drugs over 5 years with positive TRAb. PBMCs provided the RNA from which the TCR library was made. Construction of the TCR beta libraries employed iRepertoire HTBI primers in conjunction with Arm-PCR of CDR3 regions. TCRdb processed the multiplex PCR reads anew with MiXCR; each CDR3 protein has one entry. The sample holds some 450,000 distinct CDR3 sequences, about a quarter seen once. The sequences come from peripheral blood mononuclear cells (PBMCs), collected when the disease was refractory, from a patient treated with antithyroid drugs. This receptor was obtained from a female donor with Graves disease. V is TRBV7-2 and J is TRBJ1-2; D perhaps matches TRBD1 (5 bases). CDR3 amino acids: CASSLAGRVYGYTF. For the CDR3, the DNA is TGTGCCAGCAGCTTAGCGGGCAGGGTCTATGGCTACACCTTC. Drawing the rest from reference TRBV7-2 and TRBJ1-2, the complete variable domain is GAGVSQSPSNKVTEKGKDVELRCDPISGHTALYWYRQSLGQGLEFLIYFQGNSAPDKSGLPSDRFSAERTGGSVSTLTIQRTQQEDSAVYLCASSLAGRVYGYTFGSGTRLTVV.